This TCR beta chain was found in a study of blood T cell repertoires in COVID-19 (dated by TCRdb to between 2020 and 2021). Background for the entire study: Samples from collaborators originated in the United States, Italy and Spain and spanned both the acute and convalescent phases of COVID-19. The repertoires were made available in a free public database intended to serve as a resource for research on the immune response to SARS-CoV-2. HLA class I and class II types, where available, came from metadata supplied by the sample provider rather than from assay-based typing. Samples were obtained from the ongoing ImmuneRACE study (first 160 participants) and from 1,000 to 1,500 subjects provided by 6 global collaborators. The prospective study material was composed of cDNA or gDNA derived from T cells, B-cell-depleted T cells, or PBMCs. Subjects who had been exposed to COVID-19, were actively infected with it, or had recovered from it provided the deeply sampled blood TCRbeta repertoires that made up the dataset. A de-identified subject ID, COVID-19 status, age in years and sex were almost always included in the sample metadata.

V is trimmed back by 8 bases and J by 3 bases, and the junction contains 8 bases that no gene match accounts for. CDR1 and CDR2, looked up from the germline V gene, are MNHEY and SVGAGI. The CDR3 covers 15 residues, taking in both the cysteine and the phenylalanine. Only the CDR3 DNA is retained, 45 bases long and in frame from the first base. TCRbeta CDR3 regions were amplified from genomic DNA using the immunoSEQ Assay, a bias-controlled multiplex PCR. The study's own analysis went as follows. Within the assay, amplification of reference gene primers was used to estimate how many nucleated cells each sample contained. To quantify the absolute abundance of each unique TCRbeta CDR3 rearrangement, sequence reads were collapsed and filtered. For each sample, productive Simpson clonality was calculated as the square root of Simpson's diversity index across productive rearrangements. The table comes from immuneACCESS by way of TCRdb, which keeps in-frame sequences with V and J called. Part of the clones is missing from these tables; in studies checked, under half for an unresolved V gene and the rest for unknown reasons. V and J calls and clone size come straight from that table; D and trimming were deduced from the DNA. The sample profile shows more than 70,000 clones; approximately 90% of them were found once. About 3% of the sample is taken by the ten largest.

This clone came up a few times. Its antigen specificity is not known. No much larger clone exists at a distance of one base, and base qualities are not known. Collaborating institutions collected whole blood in K2EDTA tubes following their own protocols. Collaborator samples were shipped for TCRbeta analysis as frozen whole blood, isolated PBMCs, or DNA extracted from either sample type. What the study reported, not specific to this receptor: The amount of clinical and demographic metadata varied by source and participant and was provided uncurated.

The sequence was obtained from a woman aged 45-65 years with active or convalescent COVID-19. The sample was peripheral blood. The sequence joins TRBV6-5 to TRBJ2-7; 12 nucleotides in the junction match TRBD2. In nucleotide form, the sequence is TGTGCCAGCTCGGGGAGACTAGCGGGGGTCTACGAGCAGTACTTC. This codes for CASSGRLAGVYEQYF.